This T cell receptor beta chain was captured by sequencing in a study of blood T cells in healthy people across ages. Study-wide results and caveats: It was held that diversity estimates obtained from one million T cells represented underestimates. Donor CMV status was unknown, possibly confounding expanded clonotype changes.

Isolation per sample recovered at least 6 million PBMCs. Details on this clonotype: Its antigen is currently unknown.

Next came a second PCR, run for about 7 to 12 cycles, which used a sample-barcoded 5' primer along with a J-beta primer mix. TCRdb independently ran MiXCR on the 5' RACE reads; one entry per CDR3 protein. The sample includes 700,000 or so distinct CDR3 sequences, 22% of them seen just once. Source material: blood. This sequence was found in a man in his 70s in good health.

The CDR3 DNA is TGCAGTGCTATACTTAGCGGGGGGCACAATGAGCAGTTCTTC. Protein: CSAILSGGHNEQFF. The rearrangement links TRBV20-1 to TRBJ2-1, with 10 bases that match TRBD2. The germline V gene has CDR1 DFQATT and CDR2 SNEGSKA (reference sequence). The CDR3 covers 14 residues. The J segment lost 5 bases and the V segment lost 4 bases, leaving 5 bases of the junction unmatched.